The source of this T cell receptor beta chain is a study of CD8+CD57+ T cells in acquired aplastic anemia. Whole-study context: Sorted CD4+ and CD8+ cell DNA averaged roughly 3.2 ug. Study observations and caveats: Patients and controls turned out to have approximately 29 CD8+ CDR3 sequences in common. Patient and control CD8+ Simpson's diversity was not significantly different.

Genomic DNA acted as the template from which TCR beta VDJ combination and CDR3 sequence profiling were carried out. TCRdb called the reads again in MiXCR, with one record for every CDR3 protein. The sample includes over 100,000 distinct CDR3 sequences, about 40% of them seen just once. Concerning this clonotype: Its antigen is not known.

Specimen: sorted CD4+, CD8+, or CD8+CD57+ T cells (not recorded which) from PBMCs. The receptor's source is a human donor in good health, serving as a control.

The CDR3, as DNA: TGTGCCAGCAGCTTTCCCTGGAAAAACACAGATACGCAGTATTTT. Its protein product is CASSFPWKNTDTQYF. The rearrangement uses TRBV11-2 and TRBJ2-3; D gene ambiguous. Germline loops: CDR1 SGHAT, CDR2 FQNNGV. The CDR3 is 15 amino acids. Trimming stripped 3 bases from V and 2 bases from J, with 12 bases between.